One and the same sample provided the 5 T cell receptor beta chains below, sequenced in a study of blood T cell repertoires in COVID-19. Using immunoSEQ multiplex PCR, the repertoire was profiled, and TCRdb retains in-frame clones only, with some absent. The sample carries roughly 180,000 clones, about 86% recorded once. Sequencing was done on a sample of peripheral blood. All receptors derive from a woman aged 25 to 39 with active or convalescent COVID-19.

The chain has TRBV9 and TRBJ2-5, with D tentatively TRBD1 (6 bases). V was clipped by 3 bases and J by 4 bases, with 19 bases between them. The CDR3 is 16 residues long. Per germline, CDR1 SGDLS and CDR2 YYNGEE. The CDR3: CASSGTVDFAIETQYF. The DNA of the CDR3 is TGTGCCAGCAGCGGGACAGTCGACTTCGCTATAGAGACCCAGTACTTC.

This sequence joins TRBV6-6 and TRBJ2-2; no definite D call. The CDR3 contains 15 residues. Per germline, CDR1 MNHNY and CDR2 SVGAGI (reference sequence). Trimming pared 0 bases from V and 11 bases from J, leaving 16 bases between. CDR3 protein: CASSYSNQNGGELFF. The CDR3 DNA follows: TGTGCCAGCAGTTACTCGAACCAGAATGGCGGAGAGCTGTTTTTT.

The chain links TRBV25-1 to TRBJ1-1; 9 bases line up with TRBD1. CDR1 is MGHDK and CDR2 is SYGVNS in the germline V gene. Trimming took 3 bases from V and 3 from J; bases not matched to a gene: 5. The CDR3 contains 15 residues. CDR3 sequence: CASSEGTGMDTEAFF. CDR3 sequence (DNA): TGTGCCAGCAGTGAGGGGACAGGGATGGACACTGAAGCTTTCTTT.

This clone was counted ten times or more. This chain connects TRBV4-2 to TRBJ2-1, with TRBD2 matching 11 bases. The CDR3 extends over 18 amino acids. Germline V gene lookup returns CDR1 LGHNA and CDR2 YNFKEQ. Trimming removed 2 bases from V and 4 bases from J; junction bases left unmatched: 10. The CDR3 DNA is TGTGCCAGCAGCCAATCTCTAGCGGGGGGCGACCTTTACAATGAGCAGTTCTTC. Translation: CASSQSLAGGDLYNEQFF.

This clone is a singleton in its sample. The chain links TRBV7-2 to TRBJ2-5, with D possibly TRBD2 on 6 matching bases. The CDR3 has 15 residues. Trimming cost V 5 bases and J 3 bases, with 16 bases left between them. Looked up from germline, CDR1 is SGHTA and CDR2 is FQGNSA. CDR3 in DNA: TGTGCCAGCAGCGCGGGGCCTAGGGGTAAAGAGACCCAGTACTTC. Amino acids: CASSAGPRGKETQYF.